Following are 29 T cell receptor beta chains from one sample sequenced in a study of blood T cell repertoires in COVID-19. Clones were read by immunoSEQ multiplex PCR, and TCRdb kept only the in-frame ones, dropping some. The sample includes over 95,000 clones, 75% to 90% of them seen just once. Sample: peripheral blood. These receptor sequences come from a human donor in a cohort sampled during active COVID-19.

Here the CDR3 DNA reads TGTGCCAGTAGTATCCAAACAGGGAGCTCCTACGAGCAGTACTTC. It is translated as CASSIQTGSSYEQYF. The V call is TRBV19, the J call TRBJ2-7, with a tentative D call TRBD1 (6 bases). V lost 3 bases to trimming and J lost 0 bases, with 12 bases between them. CDR1 and CDR2 (germline): LNHDA, SQIVND (reference sequence). This CDR3 region has 15 residues.

The chain is built from TRBV20-1 and TRBJ2-1, with 10 positions matching TRBD2. The CDR3 has 15 amino acids. The junction had 5 bases not matched to a gene; V was cut back by 3 bases and J by 3 bases. Germline values: CDR1 DFQATT, CDR2 SNEGSKA (reference sequence). CDR3 region: CSASVASGGYNEQFF. The CDR3 DNA sequence: TGCAGTGCTAGTGTGGCTAGCGGGGGCTACAATGAGCAGTTCTTC.

This chain joins TRBV6-5 and TRBJ1-5, with 9 bases matching TRBD1. This CDR3 is 15 amino acids long. The germline gives CDR1 MNHEY, CDR2 SVGAGI. V was pared by 5 bases and J by 4 bases, with 6 bases of the junction left unmatched. CDR3 sequence: CASSPWDRENQPQHF. For the CDR3, the DNA is TGTGCCAGCAGTCCCTGGGACAGGGAAAATCAGCCCCAGCATTTT.

J is TRBJ2-3 and V is TRBV10-3; no clear D gene. Germline CDR1 ENHRY, CDR2 SYGVKD. The CDR3 sequence is 15 residues long. V dropped 3 bases and J dropped 1 base, with 11 bases sitting between them. This chain's CDR3 is CAISDEVTGTDTQYF. CDR3 DNA: TGTGCCATCAGTGATGAGGTTACCGGCACAGATACGCAGTATTTT.

This sequence joins TRBV6-2 or TRBV6-3 and TRBJ2-3; 7 bases fit TRBD2. V shed 5 bases, J shed 0 bases, and the junction held 2 bases outside the gene matches. CDR1 MNHEY and CDR2 SVGEGT come from the germline V gene. CDR3 length equals 14 residues. Here the CDR3 DNA reads TGTGCCAGCAGTAGCGGGGCTAGCACAGATACGCAGTATTTT. The encoded protein is CASSSGASTDTQYF.

The rearrangement joins TRBV19 to TRBJ2-5, with TRBD2 matching 9 bases. The CDR3 consists of 16 residues. V was clipped by 3 bases and J by 1 base; unmatched bases: 6. The germline V gene has CDR1 LNHDA and CDR2 SQIVND (reference sequence). The CDR3 coding sequence is TGTGCCAGTAGTATTGGGGCGGGGGGGCCCCAAGAGACCCAGTACTTC. Translating it yields CASSIGAGGPQETQYF.

The genes are TRBV4-1 and TRBJ1-1; a possible D gene is TRBD1 (5 bases). Germline V gene sequence: CDR1 MGHRA, CDR2 YSYEKL. V was trimmed by 0 bases and J by 1 base, leaving 21 bases between them. The length of the CDR3 is 19 residues. Here the CDR3 DNA reads TGCGCCAGCAGCCAAGAGTGGGGATTGGGGGGACGGACGAACACTGAAGCTTTCTTT. It specifies CASSQEWGLGGRTNTEAFF.

The chain joins TRBV7-9 to TRBJ2-3; 8 bases agree with TRBD2. The CDR3 extends over 16 amino acids. The V gene's germline CDR1 is SEHNR and CDR2 FQNEAQ (reference sequence). Trimming removed 3 bases from V and 4 bases from J; junction bases left unmatched: 9. For the CDR3, the DNA is TGTGCCAGCAGCTTCGGAAGCGGGGGTGGGGCAGATACGCAGTATTTT. As protein: CASSFGSGGGADTQYF.

This chain links TRBV12-3 or TRBV12-4 with TRBJ1-2, with D unclear. V dropped 6 bases and J dropped 3 bases, with 11 bases sitting between them. The CDR3 length is 13 residues. The CDR3 is CASSPFGYYGYTF. In nucleotides, the CDR3 is TGTGCCAGCAGCCCGTTCGGGTACTATGGCTACACCTTC.

This chain connects TRBV19 to TRBJ1-1; D is undetermined. Per the germline V gene, CDR1 is LNHDA and CDR2 is SQIVND (reference sequence). This CDR3 spans 13 amino acids. The ends were cut back, 6 bases at V and 1 base at J, with 9 bases in the middle. This chain's CDR3 is CASRTRQNTEAFF. CDR3 sequence (DNA): TGTGCCAGTAGGACCAGACAGAACACTGAAGCTTTCTTT.

The chain carries TRBV11-2 and TRBJ2-3, with 10 bases identical to TRBD2. Per germline, CDR1 SGHAT and CDR2 FQNNGV. CDR3 length: 18 residues. With V trimmed by 2 bases and J by 3 bases, 11 bases remained unmatched. The CDR3 nucleotides read TGTGCCAGCAGCTTAAGGGTCTCCCTAGCGGGGGCGACAGATACGCAGTATTTT. Protein sequence: CASSLRVSLAGATDTQYF. Variable domain in full (rest from reference TRBV11-2 and TRBJ2-3): EAGVAQSPRYKIIEKRQSVAFWCNPISGHATLYWYQQILGQGPKLLIQFQNNGVVDDSQLPKDRFSAERLKGVDSTLKIQPAKLEDSAVYLCASSLRVSLAGATDTQYFGPGTRLTVL.

The chain's CDR3 is CASSLEPTYEQYF. In DNA form, the CDR3 reads TGTGCCAGCAGCTTAGAGCCAACCTACGAGCAGTACTTC. The rearrangement uses TRBV7-2 and TRBJ2-7; no clear D. Trimming left V 1 base short and J 2 bases short, with 6 bases between. Germline V gives CDR1 SGHTA, CDR2 FQGNSA. CDR3 length equals 13 residues.

This sequence joins TRBV3-1 (or the pseudogene TRBV3-2) and TRBJ2-7; D remains ambiguous. Germline assignment: CDR1 LGHDT and CDR2 YNNKEL (reference sequence). This CDR3 region has 14 residues. The V end was cut by 1 base, the J end by 6 bases, with 13 bases between. CDR3 sequence: CASSQVCEFSEQYF. Written as DNA, the CDR3 is TGTGCCAGCAGCCAAGTATGCGAGTTCTCCGAGCAGTACTTC.

CDR3 residues: CASSIDRDRYYGYTF. The CDR3 DNA sequence: TGTGCCAGTAGTATAGATCGGGACAGATACTATGGCTACACCTTC. The chain combines TRBV19 with TRBJ1-2; 7 bases align to TRBD1. V gave up 0 bases and J gave up 3 bases; unmatched junction bases: 4. Per the germline V gene, CDR1 is LNHDA and CDR2 is SQIVND (reference sequence). The CDR3 runs to 15 residues. The full variable domain, rest sourced from reference TRBV19 and TRBJ1-2, is DGGITQSPKYLFRKEGQNVTLSCEQNLNHDAMYWYRQDPGQGLRLIYYSQIVNDFQKGDIAEGYSVSREKKESFPLTVTSAQKNPTAFYLCASSIDRDRYYGYTFGSGTRLTVV.

The chain combines TRBV6-5 with TRBJ1-4; tentatively, D is TRBD1 (5 bases). The CDR3 sequence is 14 residues long. The V gene's germline CDR1 is MNHEY and CDR2 SVGAGI. V was trimmed by 2 bases and J by 6 bases, leaving 10 bases between them. CDR3 DNA sequence: TGTGCCAGCAGTTACAGAAGGGGATATGAAAAACTGTTTTTT. Its protein product is CASSYRRGYEKLFF.

In its sample, this clone was seen a few times. CDR3 sequence: CASSLGDRGHEQYF. CDR3 nucleotide sequence: TGTGCCAGCAGTTTAGGGGACAGGGGCCACGAGCAGTACTTC. This chain connects TRBV27 to TRBJ2-7; 10 nucleotides match TRBD1. Germline V lookup: CDR1 MNHEY, CDR2 SMNVEV (reference sequence). The CDR3 loop spans 14 amino acids. V was clipped by 2 bases and J by 5 bases; unmatched bases: 3.

The CDR3 region has the DNA TGTGCCAGCGCCCGGCGGACAGGGGAGGTAGCCAAAAACATTCAGTACTTC. Translation: CASARRTGEVAKNIQYF. The chain is built from TRBV28 and TRBJ2-4, with 9 positions matching TRBD1. J gave up 0 bases and V 8 bases, and 11 bases lay outside the gene matches. This CDR3 region has 17 residues. Germline V CDR1 and CDR2: MDHEN, SYDVKM. Full variable domain (missing parts from reference TRBV28 and TRBJ2-4): DVKVTQSSRYLVKRTGEKVFLECVQDMDHENMFWYRQDPGLGLRLIYFSYDVKMKEKGDIPEGYSVSREKKERFSLILESASTNQTSMYLCASARRTGEVAKNIQYFGAGTRLSVL.

This chain links TRBV3-1 (or the pseudogene TRBV3-2) with TRBJ2-3, with TRBD2 identical over 8 bases. V was pared by 5 bases and J by 1 base, with 11 bases of the junction left unmatched. The germline CDR1 and CDR2 sequences are LGHDT and YNNKEL (reference sequence). The length of the CDR3 is 17 residues. The CDR3 region has the DNA TGTGCCAGCAGCGAGCGGCGGGGGGCTGGAGGCACAGATACGCAGTATTTT. Translation: CASSERRGAGGTDTQYF.

This rearrangement joins TRBV6-6 to TRBJ2-3, with TRBD1 identical over 8 bases. The germline V gene encodes CDR1 MNHNY and CDR2 SVGAGI (reference sequence). Germline trimming cut 0 bases from V and 5 bases from J; bases unmatched to any gene: 7. This CDR3 spans 16 amino acids. DNA for the CDR3: TGTGCCAGCAGTTACTCGTCCAGGGGGCATGGAGATACGCAGTATTTT. Its protein is CASSYSSRGHGDTQYF.

V usage is TRBV2 and J usage is TRBJ2-7; a weak D match, TRBD1 (5 bases). This CDR3 region has 13 residues. In germline, CDR1 is SNHLY, CDR2 FYNNEI. The V gene lost 4 bases and the J gene lost 6 bases, with 13 bases spanning the gap. For the CDR3, the DNA is TGTGCCAGCAGTGTCAGGGAAGGATCCGAGCAGTACTTC. Protein: CASSVREGSEQYF.

The V gene is TRBV5-6, the J gene TRBJ2-7; no definite D call. With 0 bases removed from V and 5 bases from J, the gap between germline ends came to 6 bases. Germline V CDR1 and CDR2: SGHDT, YYEEEE. The CDR3 extends over 12 amino acids. The CDR3 loop is CASSLVADEQYF. DNA of the CDR3: TGTGCCAGCAGCTTGGTGGCAGACGAGCAGTACTTC.

The rearrangement links TRBV7-2 to TRBJ2-5; 9 bases are a match to TRBD1. V was pared by 5 bases and J by 5 bases, with 9 bases of the junction left unmatched. CDR3 size: 15 residues. The germline V gene encodes CDR1 SGHTA and CDR2 FQGNSA. The CDR3 DNA is TGTGCCAGCAGCCCGGGACAGGGAACCGTCGAGACCCAGTACTTC. The encoded protein is CASSPGQGTVETQYF. Full variable domain (rest looked up from reference TRBV7-2 and TRBJ2-5): GAGVSQSPSNKVTEKGKDVELRCDPISGHTALYWYRQSLGQGLEFLIYFQGNSAPDKSGLPSDRFSAERTGGSVSTLTIQRTQQEDSAVYLCASSPGQGTVETQYFGPGTRLLVL.

The V call is TRBV2, the J call TRBJ2-3; 10 bases line up with TRBD1. Trimming took 3 bases from V and 4 from J; bases not matched to a gene: 4. CDR3 length: 15 amino acids. Germline V CDR1 and CDR2: SNHLY, FYNNEI. The CDR3 loop reads CASSEDRGRADTQYF. CDR3 nucleotides: TGTGCCAGCAGTGAGGACAGGGGGAGAGCAGATACGCAGTATTTT.

This clone was observed a handful of times. The gene calls are TRBV29-1 and TRBJ2-7; 10 bases match TRBD1. Trimming removed 6 bases from V and 1 base from J; junction bases left unmatched: 3. Germline values: CDR1 SQVTM, CDR2 ANQGSEA. CDR3 size: 13 residues. CDR3 amino acids: CSVGQGVSYEQYF. DNA for the CDR3: TGCAGCGTCGGACAGGGGGTTTCCTACGAGCAGTACTTC.

This chain links TRBV7-8 with TRBJ1-1, with a tentative D call TRBD1 (5 bases). This CDR3 has 15 residues. V dropped 3 bases and J dropped 1 base, with 12 bases sitting between them. In germline, CDR1 is SGHVS, CDR2 FQNEAQ. CDR3 nucleotide sequence: TGTGCCAGCAGCTTGACGGAGGGGTCGAACACTGAAGCTTTCTTT. This sequence encodes CASSLTEGSNTEAFF.

The chain links TRBV6-2 or TRBV6-3 to TRBJ2-5; D might be TRBD2 (6 bases). Germline V gene data show CDR1 as MNHEY and CDR2 as SVGEGT. This CDR3 has 11 amino acids. Trimming pared 5 bases from V and 9 bases from J, leaving 10 bases between. CDR3 nucleotides: TGTGCCAGCAGTAGACCGGGGGCCCAGTACTTC. Amino acid sequence: CASSRPGAQYF.

A single count supports this clone. The genes are TRBV6-5 and TRBJ2-1, with 10 nucleotides matching TRBD2. The CDR3 is made up of 16 amino acids. The germline V gene encodes CDR1 MNHEY and CDR2 SVGAGI. V shed 0 bases and J 6 bases; nucleotides not matched to a gene: 5. This CDR3 reads CASSYSRSGGVNEQFF. CDR3 DNA sequence: TGTGCCAGCAGTTACTCGAGGAGCGGGGGGGTCAATGAGCAGTTCTTC.

V gene TRBV27 combines with J gene TRBJ2-7, with D maybe TRBD2 (7 bases). The V end lost 2 bases, the J end lost 3 bases, and 17 bases lay between the germline ends. The germline gives CDR1 MNHEY, CDR2 SMNVEV (reference sequence). The CDR3 loop spans 16 amino acids. This CDR3 reads CASSLRGGGGLYEQYF. CDR3 nucleotide sequence: TGTGCCAGCAGTTTAAGGGGGGGAGGAGGTCTCTACGAGCAGTACTTC.

The chain couples TRBV7-2 to TRBJ2-5; 9 nucleotides line up with TRBD1. The CDR3 spans 16 residues. Trimming took 5 bases from V and 5 from J; bases not matched to a gene: 12. Germline lookup yields CDR1 SGHTA and CDR2 FQGNSA. CDR3 sequence reads: CASSPKNRGRLETQYF. CDR3 nucleotides: TGTGCCAGCAGCCCAAAGAACAGGGGGCGCTTGGAGACCCAGTACTTC.